The T cell receptor beta chain described here comes from a study of CD8+ T cells in alopecia areata. RNA, once extracted, was reverse transcribed into cDNA for use as the sequencing template. Produced via immunoSEQ multiplex PCR; TCRdb's table is partial and in-frame only. The sample lists fewer than 200,000 clones, 67% occurring once. Germline CDR1 reads LGHNA; CDR2 reads YNFKEQ. V lost 3 bases to trimming and J lost 7 bases, with 16 bases between them. This CDR3 contains 15 residues. The rearrangement links TRBV4-2 to TRBJ2-1; D is possibly TRBD1 or TRBD2 (5 bases each). The receptor comes from a human donor with alopecia areata. The material sequenced was CD8+ T cells sorted from blood, taken at week 0. The DNA of the CDR3 is TGTGCCAGCAGCCACACAGGAGGTCTTGGGAATGAGCAGTTCTTC. This sequence encodes CASSHTGGLGNEQFF.